This record covers a single TCR beta chain. This clone was recorded only once. Its antigen remains undetermined. No clone much larger than this one lies a single base away; base qualities are absent. This sample stems from a study of blood T cell repertoires in COVID-19 (dated by TCRdb to the early 2020s). About the full investigation: The collaborator samples originated in the United States, Italy and Spain and spanned the acute and convalescent phases of COVID-19. Subjects who had been exposed to COVID-19, were actively infected with it, or had recovered from it provided the deeply sampled blood TCRbeta repertoires that made up the dataset. Samples were obtained from the ongoing ImmuneRACE study (first 160 participants) and from 950 to 1,500 subjects provided by 6 global collaborators. A de-identified subject ID, COVID-19 status, age in years and sex were almost always included in the sample metadata. The material from the prospective study consisted of cDNA or gDNA derived from T cells, B-cell-depleted T cells, or PBMCs. Where HLA class I and class II types were available, the types were taken from metadata supplied by the sample provider, not from assay-based typing. A freely available public database, intended as a resource for researchers studying the immune response to SARS-CoV-2, is where the repertoires were released.

Each collaborating institution followed its own protocols to collect whole blood in K2EDTA tubes. For TCRbeta analysis, collaborator samples were shipped as frozen whole blood, as isolated PBMCs, or as DNA extracted from either sample type. The immunoSEQ Assay, a bias-controlled multiplex PCR, was used to amplify TCRbeta CDR3 regions from genomic DNA. The study's processing was this. The number of nucleated cells in each sample was estimated from the amplification of reference gene primers within the assay. To quantify the absolute abundance of each unique TCRbeta CDR3 rearrangement, sequence reads were collapsed and filtered. For each sample, productive Simpson clonality was calculated as the square root of Simpson's diversity index over productive rearrangements. In TCRdb, the immuneACCESS table is reduced to in-frame sequences with V and J assigned. These tables do not hold every clone; where another copy was compared, an unresolved V gene accounts for under half, and the others remain unexplained. V and J calls and clone size are given by that table; D and trimming were obtained from the DNA. Across this sample there are roughly 76,000 clones, with more than 75% seen only once. The ten top clones hold about a tenth of the sample.

Overall study results and their limits: The quantity of clinical and demographic metadata differed by source and by participant and was supplied without curation.

Its CDR3 holds 15 amino acids, cysteine through phenylalanine. The entry retains the CDR3 DNA only, 45 bases that are in frame from base 1. Taken from the germline V gene, the CDR1 and CDR2 loops are SGHRS and YFSETQ. The V end gives up 0 bases and the J end 7 bases, leaving 5 bases in the junction not matched to a gene. The sequencing sample was made of peripheral blood. The sequence joins TRBV5-1 to TRBJ1-2; 11 bases in the middle match TRBD1. The TCR was taken from a woman aged 18-35 years with acute or convalescent COVID-19. The bases read TGCGCCAGCAGCTTGGCCGGGGACAGGGGGGCTGGCTACACCTTC. Translated, it reads CASSLAGDRGAGYTF.